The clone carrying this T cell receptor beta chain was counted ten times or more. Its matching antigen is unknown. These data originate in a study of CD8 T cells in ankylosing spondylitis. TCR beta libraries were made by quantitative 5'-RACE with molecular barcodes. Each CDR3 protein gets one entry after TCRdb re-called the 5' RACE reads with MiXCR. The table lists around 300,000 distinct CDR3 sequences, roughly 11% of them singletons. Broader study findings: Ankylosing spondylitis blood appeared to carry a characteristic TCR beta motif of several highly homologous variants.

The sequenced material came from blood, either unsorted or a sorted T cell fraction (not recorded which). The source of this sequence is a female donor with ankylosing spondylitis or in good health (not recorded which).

The CDR3, as DNA: TGCGCCAGCAGCCTGGAAGGGGAGGGTGTCACTGAAGCTTTCTTT. Protein product: CASSLEGEGVTEAFF. The chain joins TRBV5-1 to TRBJ1-1, with TRBD1 as a possible D gene (5 bases). The CDR3 extends over 15 amino acids. In germline, CDR1 is SGHRS, CDR2 YFSETQ. V lost 4 bases and J 4 bases, leaving 17 bases between the germline ends.